The next 23 T cell receptor beta chains were all read from a single sample in a study of identical twins. TCRdb passed the 5' RACE reads through MiXCR, listing each CDR3 protein once. The top ten clones hold about 1.5% of a sample with hundreds of thousands of distinct CDR3 sequences, 9% to 15% of them seen once. The sample was also linked to a second study, of yellow fever vaccine responses in identical twins.

Sequenced sample: PBMCs. Receptor source: a young woman in good health.

The V and J genes are TRBV15 and TRBJ2-1; a weak D match, TRBD2 (5 bases). Trimming cost V 5 bases and J 7 bases, with 12 bases left between them. This CDR3 contains 13 residues. CDR1 is LNHNV and CDR2 is YYDKDF in the germline V gene (reference sequence). The CDR3 bases are TGTGCCACCAGCCCGGGTCCGGGGAATGAGCAGTTCTTC. Encoded protein: CATSPGPGNEQFF.

The rearrangement uses TRBV28 and TRBJ2-5; D remains ambiguous. Trimming removed 7 bases at V and 5 bases at J, with 11 bases between. Germline assignment: CDR1 MDHEN and CDR2 SYDVKM. The CDR3 is made up of 12 amino acids. CDR3 bases: TGTGCCAGCACAGGTCTAATTGAGACCCAGTACTTC. Encoded protein: CASTGLIETQYF.

This clonotype was picked up a small number of times. The genes are TRBV20-1 and TRBJ2-2; 8 positions agree with TRBD2. Per germline, CDR1 DFQATT and CDR2 SNEGSKA (reference sequence). The CDR3 has 15 amino acids. V lost 2 bases to trimming and J lost 4 bases; unmatched junction nucleotides: 6. The CDR3 DNA follows: TGCAGTGCTAGATTAGCGGGATACTCCACCGGGGAGCTGTTTTTT. It specifies CSARLAGYSTGELFF.

This clonotype was counted a few times. This chain connects TRBV4-1 to TRBJ2-4; 8 bases align to TRBD2. The CDR3 is 16 amino acids. CDR1 MGHRA and CDR2 YSYEKL come from the germline V gene. The J segment lost 0 bases and the V segment lost 3 bases, leaving 4 bases of the junction unmatched. CDR3 DNA sequence: TGCGCCAGCAGCCACGGACTAGCAGCAGCCAAAAACATTCAGTACTTC. It translates to CASSHGLAAAKNIQYF.

The rearrangement joins TRBV20-1 to TRBJ1-1; D not certain. Trimming cost V 0 bases and J 5 bases, with 13 bases left between them. Germline CDR1 is DFQATT and CDR2 is SNEGSKA (reference sequence). The CDR3 spans 14 residues. The CDR3 DNA reads as TGCAGTGCTAGAGATGCGGGATTTGGGACTGAAGCTTTCTTT. Translated: CSARDAGFGTEAFF.

This clonotype was observed a few times. V gene TRBV14 combines with J gene TRBJ1-6; no firm D call. Germline CDR1 SGHDN, CDR2 FVKESK. The CDR3 runs 17 residues. The V end lost 0 bases, the J end lost 8 bases, and 17 bases lay between the germline ends. CDR3 DNA sequence: TGTGCCAGCAGCCAAGATTTCAGGCAGATTCCCGATTCACCCCTCCACTTT. This sequence encodes CASSQDFRQIPDSPLHF. The full variable domain, with the rest looked up from reference TRBV14 and TRBJ1-6, is EAGVTQFPSHSVIEKGQTVTLRCDPISGHDNLYWYRRVMGKEIKFLLHFVKESKQDESGMPNNRFLAERTGGTYSTLKVQPAELEDSGVYFCASSQDFRQIPDSPLHFGNGTRLTVT.

This clonotype was seen a few times. This chain's CDR3 is CASSNRLAVSTDTQYF. As DNA, the CDR3 is TGTGCCAGTAGTAACCGACTAGCGGTTAGCACAGATACGCAGTATTTT. This rearrangement joins TRBV19 to TRBJ2-3, with 9 bases aligning to TRBD2. The length of the CDR3 is 16 residues. Trimming at V came to 4 bases and at J to 0 bases, leaving 5 bases not matched to a gene. From germline, CDR1 is LNHDA and CDR2 SQIVND (reference sequence).

J is TRBJ2-1 and V is TRBV12-3 or TRBV12-4; D is ambiguous. V was shortened by 7 bases and J by 0 bases, with 13 bases between the two germline ends. The CDR3 is made up of 15 amino acids. The CDR3 region is CASTRTKSSYNEQFF. The CDR3 nucleotides are TGTGCCAGCACCCGGACCAAGAGCTCCTACAATGAGCAGTTCTTC.

The V call is TRBV20-1, the J call TRBJ1-2, with D unresolved. This CDR3 has 10 amino acids. In germline, CDR1 is DFQATT, CDR2 SNEGSKA (reference sequence). V lost 6 bases and J 6 bases, leaving 8 bases between the germline ends. The CDR3: CSARENGYTF. In DNA, the CDR3 is TGCAGTGCCCGAGAGAATGGCTACACCTTC.

This clonotype showed up many times. This chain links TRBV27 with TRBJ1-1; no clear D gene. V was shortened by 6 bases and J by 2 bases, with 1 base between the two germline ends. The CDR3 totals 10 residues. Germline assignment: CDR1 MNHEY and CDR2 SMNVEV (reference sequence). CDR3 in amino acids: CASRNTEAFF. In DNA form, the CDR3 reads TGTGCCAGCAGAAACACTGAAGCTTTCTTT.

This clonotype showed up many times. The chain joins TRBV4-1 to TRBJ2-2; D not certain. The CDR3 is made up of 15 amino acids. V lost 0 bases, J lost 1 base, and 6 bases lay in between. Germline V gives CDR1 MGHRA, CDR2 YSYEKL. The CDR3 region is CASSQDWRNTGELFF. DNA for the CDR3: TGCGCCAGCAGCCAAGATTGGCGGAACACCGGGGAGCTGTTTTTT.

This clonotype occurred many times. The chain links TRBV12-3 or TRBV12-4 to TRBJ1-1; D remains ambiguous. Trimming left V 4 bases short and J 2 bases short, with 8 bases between. The CDR3 runs 13 residues. The CDR3 reads CASSYQPNTEAFF. The CDR3 region has the DNA TGTGCCAGCAGTTATCAACCCAACACTGAAGCTTTCTTT.

This clonotype was picked up a small number of times. This chain connects TRBV12-3 or TRBV12-4 to TRBJ2-1; TRBD2 agrees at 11 bases. Germline trimming cut 7 bases from V and 4 bases from J; bases unmatched to any gene: 9. The CDR3 runs to 16 residues. Here the CDR3 reads CASTRTGTSGYNEQFF. CDR3 in DNA: TGTGCCAGCACCCGTACCGGGACTAGCGGATACAATGAGCAGTTCTTC.

This clonotype was seen a handful of times. The rearrangement uses TRBV7-9 and TRBJ1-4; tentative D call: TRBD1 (5 bases). CDR3 length equals 16 residues. Germline V gives CDR1 SEHNR, CDR2 FQNEAQ (reference sequence). V was clipped by 5 bases and J by 3 bases, with 16 bases between them. CDR3 region: CASSPKADRANEKLFF. CDR3 sequence (DNA): TGTGCCAGCAGCCCTAAAGCCGACAGAGCTAATGAAAAACTGTTTTTT.

The chain couples TRBV28 to TRBJ2-7; 7 bases agree with TRBD1. Trimming removed 6 bases from V and 1 base from J; junction bases left unmatched: 6. Germline assignment: CDR1 MDHEN and CDR2 SYDVKM. CDR3 length equals 14 residues. This CDR3 reads CASSRWDRSYEQYF. CDR3 bases: TGTGCCAGCAGCCGCTGGGACAGATCCTACGAGCAGTACTTC.

This clonotype has just a few counts. At one end the junction does not follow the germline gene, possibly because of a read error. The J gene is TRBJ2-2, the V gene TRBV20-1; D possibly corresponds to TRBD2 (6 bases). Germline CDR1 is DFQATT and CDR2 is SNEGSKA (reference sequence). The CDR3 is made up of 15 amino acids. This chain's CDR3 is CCARDSSANTGELFF. The CDR3 DNA follows: TGCTGTGCTAGAGATTCTAGCGCGAACACCGGGGAGCTGTTTTTT.

This rearrangement joins TRBV5-1 to TRBJ1-2; D perhaps matches TRBD1 (5 bases). Between the trimmed V and J ends, which lost 4 bases and 2 bases, there was a span of 12 bases. There are 14 residues in the CDR3. Germline V lookup: CDR1 SGHRS, CDR2 YFSETQ. CDR3 loop: CASSMLDTNYGYTF. The CDR3 DNA reads as TGCGCCAGCAGCATGCTGGACACAAACTATGGCTACACCTTC.

CDR3 sequence (DNA): TGTGCCAGTTTACTAGTACAATGGGAGCAGTTCTTC. As protein: CASLLVQWEQFF. The chain uses TRBV2 and TRBJ2-1, with D possibly being TRBD2 (5 bases). CDR1 is SNHLY, CDR2 FYNNEI, per germline. This CDR3 has 12 amino acids. Trimming left V 9 bases short and J 10 bases short, with 16 bases between.

Many counts were recorded for this clonotype. The chain uses TRBV5-1 and TRBJ2-7; 10 bases are shared with TRBD1. J was trimmed by 6 bases and V by 5 bases; bases with no gene match: 11. Germline V CDR1 and CDR2: SGHRS, YFSETQ. The CDR3 covers 15 residues. CDR3 in DNA: TGCGCCAGCAGTGATGGGACAGGGGTTGCTCTCGAGCAGTACTTC. It specifies CASSDGTGVALEQYF.

CDR3 sequence reads: CASSVESWGSYEQYF. For the CDR3, the DNA is TGTGCCAGCAGTGTAGAGTCTTGGGGTTCCTACGAGCAGTACTTC. The chain carries TRBV6-1 and TRBJ2-7; no clear D gene. With 4 bases removed from V and 1 base from J, the gap between germline ends came to 14 bases. The V gene's germline CDR1 is MNHNS and CDR2 SASEGT. The CDR3 has 15 amino acids.

This clonotype has only a few counts. This chain connects TRBV29-1 to TRBJ1-1; D call uncertain. This CDR3 region has 13 residues. V lost 3 bases and J 11 bases, leaving 19 bases between the germline ends. Looked up from germline, CDR1 is SQVTM and CDR2 is ANQGSEA. For the CDR3, the DNA is TGCAGCGTTGATAATTCCGGATCCGAGTTCGCTTTCTTT. Encoded protein: CSVDNSGSEFAFF.

This clonotype was picked up a small number of times. In DNA form, the CDR3 reads TGCAGTGCTAGAGTCCCCCTCTCCTGGCGGGAGGGCCGGGTTCATACGCAGTATTTT. Residues: CSARVPLSWREGRVHTQYF. V is TRBV20-1 and J is TRBJ2-3, with 9 nucleotides matching TRBD2. The V gene end was trimmed by 1 base and the J gene end by 7 bases; junction bases not matched to a gene: 21. CDR3 length equals 19 residues. Per germline, CDR1 DFQATT and CDR2 SNEGSKA (reference sequence).

This clonotype was seen only a few times. DNA of the CDR3: TGTGCCAGCAGTTTACACGGGGGGGGCCAAGAGACCCAGTACTTC. Translation: CASSLHGGGQETQYF. V is TRBV12-3 or TRBV12-4 and J is TRBJ2-5; TRBD2 matches at 8 bases. CDR3 size: 15 residues. With V trimmed by 2 bases and J by 1 base, 3 bases remained unmatched.